This entry concerns a single TCR beta chain. The listed genes are named as in mouse. The read terminates 1 residue before the CDR3 end, so the remaining end is supplied by the germline J gene. Germline CDR1 and CDR2: SNHLY and FYNGKV (reference sequence). This CDR3 contains 17 residues. J lost 1 base, V lost 5 bases, and 4 bases had no gene match. The sample belongs to a study of tissue T cells after allogeneic stem cell transplantation. The sample's time point: mouse harvest day 7 after allogeneic transplant. The graft held 10^6 splenic CD5+ T cells and 10^7 T-cell-depleted bone marrow cells. Some clones are missing from TCRdb's copy, which holds only in-frame ones; the method was immunoSEQ multiplex PCR. The sample has thousands of clones, around 50% seen once.

The source of this sequence is a female BALB/c mouse given C57BL/6 T cells with graft-versus-host disease after an allogeneic hematopoietic cell transplant. V is TRBV3 and J is TRBJ2-1, with 14 positions matching TRBD2. Sequencing input: gut tissue. CDR3 region: CASSRDWGGLNYAEQFF. CDR3 bases read: TGTGCCAGCAGCCGGGACTGGGGGGGCCTAAACTATGCTGAGCAGTTC. Drawing the rest from reference TRBV3 and TRBJ2-1, the complete variable domain is GPKVLQIPSHQIIDMGQMVTLNCDPVSNHLYFYWYKQILGQQMEFLVNFYNGKVMEKSKLFKDQFSVERPDGSYFTLKIQPTALEDSAVYFCASSRDWGGLNYAEQFFGPGTRLTVL.